This T cell receptor beta chain was profiled in a study of high-grade serous ovarian cancer treatment subgroups. Remarks on this clone: Its target is not known.

In germline, CDR1 is SGHNT, CDR2 YENEEA. Trimming took 5 bases from V and 12 from J; bases not matched to a gene: 7. The CDR3 totals 13 residues. Tumor samples were taken before definitive surgery or chemotherapy. Findings and caveats of the study: These tumor repertoires lack spatial information from bulk sequencing.

Assay used: immunoSEQ multiplex PCR; TCRdb lists only in-frame clones, some missing. Among some 15,000 clones listed, about 90% were seen once. The sequencing sample was made of tumor tissue. This chain uses TRBV11-3 with TRBJ1-4, with 9 bases fitting TRBD1. The sequence came from a human donor with high-grade serous ovarian cancer. The CDR3 nucleotides read TGTGCCAGCAGCAGGACAGGGGAGGAGGAACTGTTTTTT. The encoded protein is CASSRTGEEELFF.